These 31 T cell receptor beta chains came from one sample sequenced in a study of T cells in Graves' hyperthyroidism and ophthalmopathy. Amplified TCR beta CDR3 regions derived from RNA transcripts. HTBI primers were employed in a first-round RT-PCR of the TCR CDR3. TCRdb re-called the multiplex PCR reads through MiXCR, storing one row per CDR3 protein. Here the sample spans fewer than 400,000 distinct CDR3 sequences, about 25% being singletons. Material for sequencing was blood. The receptors were gathered from a man in his fifties or sixties with Graves' hyperthyroidism.

This clonotype was seen only a few times. The CDR3 DNA follows: TGCGCCAGCAGCTGGACTAGCGGGAGGGCAACCTACGAGCAGTACTTC. Translating it yields CASSWTSGRATYEQYF. This chain connects TRBV5-1 to TRBJ2-7, with 15 bases aligning to TRBD2. Unmatched junction bases numbered 3, after V lost 3 bases and J lost 2 bases. Germline V gives CDR1 SGHRS, CDR2 YFSETQ. This CDR3 contains 16 residues.

In this sample, this clonotype turned up a few times. This sequence joins TRBV3-1 and TRBJ1-4; 7 nucleotides line up with TRBD1. Trimming removed 0 bases from V and 0 bases from J; junction bases left unmatched: 1. Germline V lookup: CDR1 LGHDT, CDR2 YNNKEL (reference sequence). The CDR3 contains 16 residues. The CDR3 loop reads CASSQDGQATNEKLFF. CDR3 bases: TGTGCCAGCAGCCAAGATGGACAGGCAACTAATGAAAAACTGTTTTTT.

The V call is TRBV3-1, the J call TRBJ2-1; 7 bases line up with TRBD1. V lost 0 bases, J lost 5 bases, and 7 bases stayed unmatched. Germline-derived CDR1 and CDR2 are LGHDT and YNNKEL (reference sequence). The length of the CDR3 is 16 residues. The CDR3 region has the DNA TGTGCCAGCAGCCAAGAATCACTGACAGGGAACAATGAGCAGTTCTTC. It encodes CASSQESLTGNNEQFF.

Ten or more counts support this clonotype. This chain uses TRBV27 with TRBJ2-7, with D possibly matching TRBD2 (5 bases). CDR1 and CDR2 (germline): MNHEY, SMNVEV (reference sequence). V dropped 5 bases and J dropped 5 bases, with 10 bases sitting between them. The CDR3 has 12 amino acids. This CDR3 reads CASSEGLDEQYF. The CDR3 nucleotides are TGTGCCAGCAGTGAAGGACTTGACGAGCAGTACTTC.

The CDR3 loop is CASKDRRTLAGELDTQYF. The CDR3 DNA reads as TGCGCCAGCAAGGACAGGAGAACACTAGCGGGAGAATTAGATACGCAGTATTTT. The genes are TRBV5-1 and TRBJ2-3; 11 bases map to TRBD2. The germline V gene encodes CDR1 SGHRS and CDR2 YFSETQ. After removal of 6 bases from V and 5 bases from J, the junction contained 17 bases not matched to a gene. The CDR3 runs 18 residues.

This clonotype was counted ten times or more. The chain uses TRBV5-1 and TRBJ2-7, with 10 bases identical to TRBD2. The germline V gene encodes CDR1 SGHRS and CDR2 YFSETQ. The CDR3 runs 18 residues. V trimming: 3 bases; J trimming: 5 bases; junction bases outside the gene matches: 17. CDR3 in amino acids: CASSSGTGVTSGMNEQYF. The CDR3 DNA is TGCGCCAGCAGCTCCGGGACAGGAGTTACTAGCGGGATGAACGAGCAGTACTTC.

A few counts support this clonotype. The V call is TRBV20-1, the J call TRBJ1-5, with 8 bases lining up with TRBD1. Losses at the gene ends were 5 bases for V and 4 bases for J; bases not matched to a gene: 10. From germline, CDR1 is DFQATT and CDR2 SNEGSKA (reference sequence). This CDR3 comprises 15 residues. DNA for the CDR3: TGCAGTGCTTCGGGGGGACAGGTTCGGAATCAGCCCCAGCATTTT. It specifies CSASGGQVRNQPQHF.

This clonotype occurred many times. The genes are TRBV27 and TRBJ2-7; TRBD2 matches at 11 bases. Germline CDR1 and CDR2: MNHEY and SMNVEV (reference sequence). Trimming removed 8 bases from V and 4 bases from J; junction bases left unmatched: 10. CDR3 size: 15 residues. The DNA of the CDR3 is TGTGCCAGCGGTGCTAGCGGGAGGCGTTTTTACGAGCAGTACTTC. The encoded protein is CASGASGRRFYEQYF.

The V and J genes are TRBV28 and TRBJ2-1, with D tentatively TRBD1 or TRBD2 (6 bases each). This CDR3 is 14 amino acids long. CDR1 MDHEN and CDR2 SYDVKM come from the germline V gene. Trimming left V 7 bases short and J 4 bases short, with 14 bases between. The CDR3: CASTRGDRYNEQFF. The CDR3 DNA follows: TGTGCCAGCACAAGGGGGGACCGATACAATGAGCAGTTCTTC.

V gene TRBV3-1 combines with J gene TRBJ2-5; D call uncertain. The CDR3 covers 14 residues. Trimming took off 4 bases at V and 10 bases at J, with 19 bases between the two ends. Germline V gene sequence: CDR1 LGHDT, CDR2 YNNKEL (reference sequence). The DNA for the CDR3 is TGTGCCAGCAGCCCTTACGGCTCAAGTCTGCACCAGTACTTC. Its protein product is CASSPYGSSLHQYF.

V gene TRBV6-1 combines with J gene TRBJ2-4; TRBD2 matches at 7 bases. The junction had 6 bases not matched to a gene; V was cut back by 5 bases and J by 11 bases. The CDR3 is made up of 12 amino acids. Germline V gives CDR1 MNHNS, CDR2 SASEGT. The CDR3 coding sequence is TGTGCCAGCAGTACCGGACTAGACTTTCAGTACTTC. Translating gives CASSTGLDFQYF.

This clonotype was detected ten times or more. The chain carries TRBV27 and TRBJ2-7; no reliable D call. Germline assignment: CDR1 MNHEY and CDR2 SMNVEV (reference sequence). This CDR3 spans 15 amino acids. V was cut by 0 bases and J by 2 bases, with 11 bases left in between. The CDR3 DNA reads TGTGCCAGCAGTTTATCGGCAGGCTCAACCTACGAGCAGTACTTC. The encoded protein is CASSLSAGSTYEQYF.

This clonotype was seen many times. The V and J genes are TRBV28 and TRBJ1-5, with D possibly TRBD1 on 6 matching bases. The CDR3 runs 14 residues. V shed 6 bases and J shed 6 bases, with 15 bases lying between them. Germline CDR1 MDHEN, CDR2 SYDVKM. CDR3 DNA: TGTGCCAGCAGCCCCGGGACAAGGATTCAGCCCCAGCATTTT. This sequence encodes CASSPGTRIQPQHF.

Worth noting for this clonotype: Since a much larger clone is just one base distant, this may be a read error. The genes are TRBV12-3 or TRBV12-4 and TRBJ2-3, with 7 bases fitting TRBD1. V was clipped by 4 bases and J by 1 base; unmatched bases: 2. The CDR3 has 14 amino acids. This CDR3 reads CASSWGTGTDTQYF. The CDR3 DNA sequence: TGTGCCAGCAGTTGGGGGACAGGCACAGATACGCAGTATTTT.

This clonotype was detected a few times. The rearrangement joins TRBV20-1 to TRBJ2-1, with a tentative D call TRBD2 (7 bases). Germline lookup yields CDR1 DFQATT and CDR2 SNEGSKA (reference sequence). This CDR3 comprises 15 residues. V was shortened by 3 bases and J by 7 bases, with 19 bases between the two germline ends. The CDR3 here is CSARARGGAWNEQFF. The CDR3 bases are TGCAGTGCTAGGGCCCGAGGGGGGGCGTGGAATGAGCAGTTCTTC.

This clonotype was detected many times. The chain has TRBV7-2 and TRBJ2-7; 9 positions agree with TRBD2. CDR1 is SGHTA and CDR2 is FQGNSA in the germline V gene. CDR3 size: 13 residues. Germline trimming cut 5 bases from V and 9 bases from J; bases unmatched to any gene: 8. The CDR3 nucleotides are TGTGCCAGCAGCCCGCGGGGGGGAACGAGGCAGTACTTC. Translating it yields CASSPRGGTRQYF.

This clonotype was counted only a few times. This chain uses TRBV28 with TRBJ1-2, with a tentative D call TRBD1 (5 bases). V lost 6 bases, J lost 5 bases, and 13 bases lay in between. The germline V gene has CDR1 MDHEN and CDR2 SYDVKM. The CDR3 spans 13 residues. The CDR3 region has the DNA TGTGCCAGCAGATCGCCCCGGGGGTATGGCTACACCTTC. Its protein product is CASRSPRGYGYTF.

The V gene is TRBV13, the J gene TRBJ2-1; 7 bases agree with TRBD2. J was trimmed by 4 bases and V by 4 bases; bases with no gene match: 4. This CDR3 is 14 amino acids long. Germline V gives CDR1 PRHDT, CDR2 FYEKMQ (reference sequence). CDR3 residues: CASSSSGYYNEQFF. DNA of the CDR3: TGTGCCAGCAGCTCTAGCGGCTATTACAATGAGCAGTTCTTC.

This clonotype has just one count. This chain uses TRBV9 with TRBJ2-2; 11 bases align to TRBD2. Germline CDR1 and CDR2: SGDLS and YYNGEE. CDR3 length: 16 residues. Germline trimming cut 2 bases from V and 6 bases from J; bases unmatched to any gene: 6. CDR3 nucleotides: TGTGCCAGCAGCGTTTACCCGGGACTAGCGGCCGGGGAGCTGTTTTTT. This sequence encodes CASSVYPGLAAGELFF.

On this clonotype itself: Given a much more abundant clone one base away, this may be a read error. The chain combines TRBV27 with TRBJ2-2; no reliable D call. Germline V gene data show CDR1 as MNHEY and CDR2 as SMNVEV (reference sequence). The CDR3 sequence is 11 residues long. Trimming stripped 9 bases from V and 2 bases from J, with 4 bases between. The CDR3 is CASANTGELFF. CDR3 coding DNA: TGTGCCAGTGCAAACACCGGGGAGCTGTTTTTT.

The sample holds many counts of this clonotype. The chain couples TRBV7-3 to TRBJ2-1; a weak D match, TRBD1 (5 bases). Trimming removed 4 bases from V and 9 bases from J, with 10 bases in between. CDR1 and CDR2 from the germline V gene are SGHTA and FQGTGA. The CDR3 contains 12 residues. This CDR3 is CASSSQGSEQFF. The CDR3 DNA reads TGTGCCAGCAGCTCGCAGGGTAGTGAGCAGTTCTTC.

This clonotype was seen repeatedly, ten times or more. This chain joins TRBV3-1 and TRBJ1-2, with D hard to call. Trimming took off 0 bases at V and 7 bases at J, with 15 bases between the two ends. The CDR3 contains 15 residues. Germline CDR1 and CDR2: LGHDT and YNNKEL (reference sequence). CDR3 sequence reads: CASSQDSGGAGGYTF. CDR3 nucleotide sequence: TGTGCCAGCAGCCAAGATTCGGGAGGTGCGGGTGGCTACACCTTC.

This clonotype was observed many times. The chain links TRBV27 to TRBJ1-1; 8 bases map to TRBD1. CDR3 length equals 14 residues. Germline V CDR1 and CDR2: MNHEY, SMNVEV (reference sequence). The J segment lost 8 bases and the V segment lost 3 bases, leaving 8 bases of the junction unmatched. The CDR3: CASSLSGDRQEAFF. The DNA for the CDR3 is TGTGCCAGCAGTTTGTCGGGGGACAGGCAGGAAGCTTTCTTT.

Details on this clonotype: The junction departs from germline at one end; a sequencing error may be responsible. The chain carries TRBV27 and TRBJ2-7; TRBD1 matches at 8 bases. Per the germline V gene, CDR1 is MNHEY and CDR2 is SMNVEV (reference sequence). This CDR3 is built from 15 residues. The CDR3 region has the DNA TGTGCCTGCAGGAAATGGGACAGGAGCTCCTACGAGCAGTACTTC. Its protein product is CACRKWDRSSYEQYF.

This rearrangement joins TRBV7-9 to TRBJ1-3; D gene unclear. The CDR3 is 13 amino acids. The V gene's germline CDR1 is SEHNR and CDR2 FQNEAQ (reference sequence). The V end was cut by 2 bases, the J end by 7 bases, with 9 bases between. As DNA, the CDR3 is TGTGCCAGCAGCTTAATCGTGGCTAACACCATATATTTT. This translates into CASSLIVANTIYF.

The chain combines TRBV9 with TRBJ2-2; D remains unclear. Germline V CDR1 and CDR2: SGDLS, YYNGEE. The V gene lost 4 bases and the J gene lost 5 bases, with 12 bases spanning the gap. The CDR3 is made up of 14 amino acids. CDR3 nucleotide sequence: TGTGCCAGCAGCCTCGACACCCCTACCGGGGAGCTGTTTTTT. Translated, it gives CASSLDTPTGELFF.

The chain joins TRBV28 to TRBJ1-5; D might be TRBD1 (5 bases). Trimming removed 2 bases from V and 3 bases from J, with 20 bases in between. The CDR3 loop spans 18 amino acids. Germline V gene data show CDR1 as MDHEN and CDR2 as SYDVKM. The CDR3 loop reads CASSLKKLGRAFNQPQHF. In DNA, the CDR3 is TGTGCCAGCAGTTTAAAGAAGCTGGGCAGGGCCTTCAATCAGCCCCAGCATTTT.

J is TRBJ1-2 and V is TRBV7-2, with a weak D call TRBD1 (6 bases). CDR1 is SGHTA, CDR2 FQGNSA, per germline. Trimming shortened V by 5 bases and J by 7 bases, and 20 bases separated the two germline ends. This CDR3 is 15 amino acids long. CDR3 DNA: TGTGCCAGCAGCCCCCCACAGGGTACCGTCTCTGGCTACACCTTC. Its translation: CASSPPQGTVSGYTF. Based on the CDR3 plus reference TRBV7-2 and TRBJ1-2, the full variable domain is GAGVSQSPSNKVTEKGKDVELRCDPISGHTALYWYRQSLGQGLEFLIYFQGNSAPDKSGLPSDRFSAERTGGSVSTLTIQRTQQEDSAVYLCASSPPQGTVSGYTFGSGTRLTVV.

This clonotype showed up many times. J is TRBJ1-1 and V is TRBV29-1, with 11 positions matching TRBD1. This CDR3 has 12 amino acids. From germline, CDR1 is SQVTM and CDR2 ANQGSEA. Germline trimming cut 7 bases from V and 3 bases from J; bases unmatched to any gene: 1. The CDR3 sequence is CSGGQGDTEAFF. CDR3 nucleotide sequence: TGCAGCGGGGGACAGGGGGACACTGAAGCTTTCTTT.

The CDR3 bases are TGTGCCAGCAGTGCATTAGCGGGGGGGTACAATGAGCAGTTCTTC. Translated, it gives CASSALAGGYNEQFF. This chain joins TRBV6-1 and TRBJ2-1; 11 nucleotides match TRBD2. CDR3 length equals 15 residues. V shed 4 bases and J 4 bases; nucleotides not matched to a gene: 3. Germline V lookup: CDR1 MNHNS, CDR2 SASEGT.

This clonotype was counted ten times or more. This chain joins TRBV27 and TRBJ2-7, with a tentative D call TRBD1 (5 bases). The V gene's germline CDR1 is MNHEY and CDR2 SMNVEV (reference sequence). The V gene lost 8 bases and the J gene lost 1 base, with 18 bases spanning the gap. The CDR3 runs 15 residues. This chain's CDR3 is CASGSGGRVSYEQYF. Written as DNA, the CDR3 is TGTGCCAGCGGTTCGGGCGGCAGGGTTTCCTACGAGCAGTACTTC.